This note documents a single TCR beta chain sequence. The target antigen is unknown. The data were taken from a study of T cells in localized non-small cell lung cancer. Overall study results and limits: Heterogeneity remains possible because sequencing was limited to only one tumor region. Paired adjacent lung recovered a median around 62 of the top 100 tumor clones. Higher adjacent-lung clonality was associated with shorter survival.

Method: immunoSEQ multiplex PCR; TCRdb's copy keeps in-frame clones and lacks some. Altogether about 1,800 clones are present, approximately 40% being singletons, with the ten largest covering about 9.1%. The receptor comes from a woman aged 35-75 years with stage I lung adenocarcinoma. The sequencing used lung tumor tissue, collected before any cancer treatment.

CDR3 bases: TGCGCCAGCAGCTCTGGGATCGGGCACAGCACAGATACGCAGTATTTT. Its translation is CASSSGIGHSTDTQYF. The chain carries TRBV5-1 and TRBJ2-3, with D unclear. V was trimmed by 3 bases and J by 0 bases, leaving 14 bases between them. This CDR3 has 16 residues. Per the germline V gene, CDR1 is SGHRS and CDR2 is YFSETQ.